This entry lists 18 T cell receptor beta chains sequenced from one sample in a study of T cell responses to AZD1222 COVID-19 vaccine. Profiling relied on immunoSEQ multiplex PCR, and the TCRdb table lists in-frame clones only, not all of them. This table has about 270,000 clones, 90% to 95% appearing once. Source: peripheral blood, taken 28 days after the second AZD1222 dose. Receptor source: an adult who received the AZD1222 COVID-19 vaccine.

The gene calls are TRBV12-3 or TRBV12-4 and TRBJ1-5; D ambiguous. The V gene lost 6 bases and the J gene lost 6 bases, with 9 bases spanning the gap. The CDR3 runs 12 residues. Written as DNA, the CDR3 is TGTGCCAGCAGAAAGGAGGTTCAGCCCCAGCATTTT. Its translation: CASRKEVQPQHF.

This chain uses TRBV18 with TRBJ2-7, with D unresolved. This CDR3 comprises 13 residues. Germline CDR1 KGHSH, CDR2 LQKENI. V was clipped by 2 bases and J by 4 bases, with 9 bases between them. DNA for the CDR3: TGTGCCAGCTCACCAACGCCAGAATACGAGCAGTACTTC. It encodes CASSPTPEYEQYF. Based on the CDR3 plus reference TRBV18 and TRBJ2-7, the full variable domain is NAGVMQNPRHLVRRRGQEARLRCSPMKGHSHVYWYRQLPEEGLKFMVYLQKENIIDESGMPKERFSAEFPKEGPSILRIQQVVRGDSAAYFCASSPTPEYEQYFGPGTRLTVT.

The chain carries TRBV3-1 (or the pseudogene TRBV3-2) and TRBJ2-2, with D unclear. Germline V gene lookup returns CDR1 LGHDT and CDR2 YNNKEL (reference sequence). Trimming cost V 3 bases and J 7 bases, with 12 bases left between them. CDR3 length: 14 amino acids. CDR3 amino acids: CASSHHWRNGELFF. CDR3 in DNA: TGTGCCAGCAGCCACCATTGGCGTAACGGGGAGCTGTTTTTT.

A word on this clone: One end of the junction fails to match germline, which may point to a read error. V gene TRBV15 combines with J gene TRBJ2-7; perhaps TRBD1 as D (6 bases). The CDR3 runs to 14 residues. The V gene's germline CDR1 is LNHNV and CDR2 YYDKDF (reference sequence). CDR3 in DNA: TGTGCCTCCTTTCCGATGGGTCAGGGGTGCGAGGAGTACTTC. It specifies CASFPMGQGCEEYF.

This rearrangement joins TRBV19 to TRBJ2-1; 8 bases align to TRBD2. Germline V lookup: CDR1 LNHDA, CDR2 SQIVND (reference sequence). Losses at the gene ends were 1 base for V and 4 bases for J; bases not matched to a gene: 6. The CDR3 is 16 residues long. The CDR3 nucleotides are TGTGCCAGTAGTATAGGGGCGGGGGGCCCGTACAATGAGCAGTTCTTC. Protein sequence: CASSIGAGGPYNEQFF.

The rearrangement links TRBV6-5 to TRBJ2-7; D is perhaps TRBD1 or TRBD2 (6 bases each). V was cut by 0 bases and J by 5 bases, with 14 bases left in between. The CDR3 loop spans 15 amino acids. Germline CDR1 reads MNHEY; CDR2 reads SVGAGI. The CDR3, as DNA: TGTGCCAGCAGTTACTCCTACAGGGAGGCCCACGAGCAGTACTTC. This sequence encodes CASSYSYREAHEQYF.

The chain is built from TRBV5-1 and TRBJ2-1; unclear D gene. V dropped 1 base and J dropped 8 bases, with 19 bases sitting between them. The CDR3 covers 16 residues. Per the germline V gene, CDR1 is SGHRS and CDR2 is YFSETQ. CDR3: CASSLSRNSYVDEQFF. CDR3 in DNA: TGCGCCAGCAGCTTGTCAAGGAACAGTTATGTGGATGAGCAGTTCTTC.

The chain employs TRBV3-1 (or the pseudogene TRBV3-2) and TRBJ2-7; maybe TRBD2 (6 bases). V dropped 0 bases and J dropped 5 bases, with 26 bases sitting between them. The CDR3 is 19 amino acids. CDR1 is LGHDT and CDR2 is YNNKEL in the germline V gene (reference sequence). CDR3 sequence (DNA): TGTGCCAGCAGCCAAGATGGCATTATGGCGCGGGATCGGAGGAACGAGCAGTACTTC. It specifies CASSQDGIMARDRRNEQYF.

The chain is built from TRBV7-9 and TRBJ2-7; no clear D. This CDR3 has 11 amino acids. Germline lookup yields CDR1 SEHNR and CDR2 FQNEAQ (reference sequence). Trimming took 5 bases from V and 11 from J, leaving 13 bases between them. CDR3 nucleotides: TGTGCCAGCAGCGCGGACGCCGCGGAGTACTTC. Protein sequence: CASSADAAEYF.

The chain uses TRBV24-1 and TRBJ2-3; 7 nucleotides align to TRBD2. The CDR3 has 16 amino acids. Germline lookup yields CDR1 KGHDR and CDR2 SFDVKD. The ends lost 9 bases at V and 1 base at J; junction bases unmatched: 12. The CDR3 reads CATGAHGAGRTDTQYF. In DNA form, the CDR3 reads TGTGCCACCGGAGCACATGGAGCGGGGCGCACAGATACGCAGTATTTT.

The chain carries TRBV5-1 and TRBJ2-6, with no clear D. V lost 4 bases to trimming and J lost 2 bases, with 13 bases between them. Germline CDR1 is SGHRS and CDR2 is YFSETQ. The CDR3 runs 16 residues. CDR3 DNA: TGCGCCAGCAGCCCTAACGGGTGGCCTGGGGCCAACGTCCTGACTTTC. Its translation is CASSPNGWPGANVLTF.

CDR3 sequence reads: CASRGDRGIGGYTF. The CDR3 nucleotides are TGTGCCAGCAGGGGAGACAGGGGGATAGGTGGCTACACCTTC. The chain recombines TRBV27 with TRBJ1-2, with TRBD1 identical over 9 bases. Germline assignment: CDR1 MNHEY and CDR2 SMNVEV (reference sequence). The CDR3 has 14 residues. The ends lost 6 bases at V and 7 bases at J; junction bases unmatched: 9.

This sequence joins TRBV28 and TRBJ2-7; D tentatively reads TRBD1 or TRBD2 (7 bases each). This CDR3 has 15 residues. From germline, CDR1 is MDHEN and CDR2 SYDVKM. V was shortened by 3 bases and J by 5 bases, with 17 bases between the two germline ends. Here the CDR3 reads CASSLTGREANEQYF. CDR3 coding DNA: TGTGCCAGCAGTTTGACAGGGAGGGAGGCCAACGAGCAGTACTTC.

The V gene is TRBV19, the J gene TRBJ1-1; unclear D gene. Germline V gene sequence: CDR1 LNHDA, CDR2 SQIVND (reference sequence). The CDR3 spans 11 residues. The ends were cut back, 7 bases at V and 1 base at J, with 4 bases in the middle. CDR3 sequence reads: CASTANTEAFF. The CDR3 bases are TGTGCCAGTACGGCGAACACTGAAGCTTTCTTT.

This clone was seen a few times. The V and J genes are TRBV9 and TRBJ2-7, with 8 bases lining up with TRBD2. This CDR3 has 16 amino acids. J was trimmed by 5 bases and V by 6 bases; bases with no gene match: 16. The germline CDR1 and CDR2 sequences are SGDLS and YYNGEE. CDR3 sequence reads: CASTPGPPGGPHEQYF. For the CDR3, the DNA is TGTGCCAGCACCCCAGGTCCGCCGGGAGGGCCACACGAGCAGTACTTC. Together with reference TRBV9 and TRBJ2-7, the CDR3 gives the full variable domain: DSGVTQTPKHLITATGQRVTLRCSPRSGDLSVYWYQQSLDQGLQFLIQYYNGEERAKGNILERFSAQQFPDLHSELNLSSLELGDSALYFCASTPGPPGGPHEQYFGPGTRLTVT.

V gene TRBV29-1 combines with J gene TRBJ1-1, with D hard to call. Trimming shortened V by 6 bases and J by 6 bases, and 11 bases separated the two germline ends. Germline lookup yields CDR1 SQVTM and CDR2 ANQGSEA. The CDR3 contains 11 residues. CDR3 in amino acids: CSVREKSEAFF. The CDR3 DNA sequence: TGCAGCGTCCGTGAGAAGTCTGAAGCTTTCTTT.

CDR3 DNA: TGTGCCAGCAGCACCCGGACTAGCGGCTCCTACAATGAGCAGTTCTTC. This sequence encodes CASSTRTSGSYNEQFF. V gene TRBV5-6 combines with J gene TRBJ2-1, with 10 bases matching TRBD2. CDR3 length: 16 residues. V shed 4 bases and J 0 bases; nucleotides not matched to a gene: 4. CDR1 is SGHDT, CDR2 YYEEEE, per germline.

The chain couples TRBV6-5 to TRBJ2-7, with D uncertain. The CDR3 length is 14 residues. Germline loops: CDR1 MNHEY, CDR2 SVGAGI. Trimming took 2 bases from V and 4 from J, leaving 12 bases between them. CDR3 nucleotides: TGTGCCAGCAGTTACGAACTATTAGGGTACGAGCAGTACTTC. It translates to CASSYELLGYEQYF.